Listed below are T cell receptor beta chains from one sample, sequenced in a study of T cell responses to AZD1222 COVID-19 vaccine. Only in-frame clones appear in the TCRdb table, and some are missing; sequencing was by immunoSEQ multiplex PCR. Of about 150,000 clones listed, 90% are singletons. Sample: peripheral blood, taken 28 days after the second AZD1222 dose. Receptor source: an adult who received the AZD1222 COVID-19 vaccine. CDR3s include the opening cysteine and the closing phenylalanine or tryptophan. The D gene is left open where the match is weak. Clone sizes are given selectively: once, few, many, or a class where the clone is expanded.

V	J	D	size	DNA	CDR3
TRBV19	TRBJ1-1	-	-	TGTGCCAGTACCACAAGCCCCCCGGCGAACACTGAAGCTTTCTTT	CASTTSPPANTEAFF
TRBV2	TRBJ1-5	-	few	TGTGCCAGCAGTGGGACAGATAGCAATCAGCCCCAGCATTTT	CASSGTDSNQPQHF
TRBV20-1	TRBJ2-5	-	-	TGCAGTGCAGCCCCCCAAGAGACCCAGTACTTC	CSAAPQETQYF
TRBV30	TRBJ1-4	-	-	TGTGCCTGGAGTGGTGGGAACTATGAAAAACTGTTTTTT	CAWSGGNYEKLFF
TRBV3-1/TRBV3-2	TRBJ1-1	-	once	TGTGCCAGCAGCCAAGTGGAGAACACTGAAGCTTTCTTT	CASSQVENTEAFF
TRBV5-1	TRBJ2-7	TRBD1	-	TGCGCCAGCAGCTTGGGACTAGGACAGGGGAGCCGGGAGCAGTACTTC	CASSLGLGQGSREQYF
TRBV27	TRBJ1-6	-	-	TGTGCCAGCAGCTCCGGCGGGACATACTTCAATAATTCACCCCTCCACTTT	CASSSGGTYFNNSPLHF
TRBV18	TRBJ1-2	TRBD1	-	TGTGCCAGCTCACCACCGGGACAGCAGTATGGCTACACCTTC	CASSPPGQQYGYTF
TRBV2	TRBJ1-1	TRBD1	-	TGTGCCAGCAACCTAGGACAGGGGGTTCGAACTGAAGCTTTCTTT	CASNLGQGVRTEAFF
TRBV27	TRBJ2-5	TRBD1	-	TGTGCCAGCAGTTCGGGACAGGGGTGGAAAGAGACCCAGTACTTC	CASSSGQGWKETQYF
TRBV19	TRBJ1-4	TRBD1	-	TGTGCCAGTAGTATAGGGGACAGGGGATATAGAGCAACTAATGAAAAACTGTTTTTT	CASSIGDRGYRATNEKLFF
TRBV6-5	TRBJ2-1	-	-	TGTGCCAGCAGTTACTCGACAGGTCTTTACAATGAGCAGTTCTTC	CASSYSTGLYNEQFF
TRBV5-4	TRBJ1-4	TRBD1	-	TGTGCCAGCAGCCCGGACAGGGGCCGGGGGTATGAAAAACTGTTTTTT	CASSPDRGRGYEKLFF
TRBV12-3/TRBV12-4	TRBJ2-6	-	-	TGTGCCAGCAGCTCTGGGGCCAACGTCCTGACTTTC	CASSSGANVLTF
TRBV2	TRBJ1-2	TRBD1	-	TGTGCCAGTCTACAGGGGCCCTATGGCTACACCTTC	CASLQGPYGYTF